Detailed here is one T cell receptor beta chain. Antigen specificity is unknown. The PCR contained 60 Vbeta and 13 Jbeta primers. Study processing details: Around 76 million unique TCR beta chains, 9 million to 14 million shared, were counted in a later analysis. Measured with immunoSEQ multiplex PCR; TCRdb has only the in-frame clones, and not every one. V and J calls and clone size are those listed in that table; D and trimming were worked out from the DNA. The table for this sample gives under 40,000 clones. This sample is drawn from a study of cytomegalovirus exposure and HLA in healthy donors. Findings and limits, study-wide: Clonal expansion was found to be greater in HLA-associated TCR beta chains than in equally common others in a later analysis.

The study sampled nominally healthy donors, though unrecorded immune exposures were likely. V lost 5 bases and J 3 bases, leaving 23 bases between the germline ends. The CDR3 has 18 amino acids. The sequenced sample was PBMCs. This chain links TRBV23-1 with TRBJ1-5, with TRBD1 as a possible D gene (6 bases). TRBV23-1 is an ORF for which the function is uncertain. This receptor was identified in a female donor in good health and CMV-seronegative. CDR3 protein: CASSSMPLIRGYNQPQHF. DNA of the CDR3: TGCGCCAGCAGTTCAATGCCCTTAATCAGGGGATACAATCAGCCCCAGCATTTT.